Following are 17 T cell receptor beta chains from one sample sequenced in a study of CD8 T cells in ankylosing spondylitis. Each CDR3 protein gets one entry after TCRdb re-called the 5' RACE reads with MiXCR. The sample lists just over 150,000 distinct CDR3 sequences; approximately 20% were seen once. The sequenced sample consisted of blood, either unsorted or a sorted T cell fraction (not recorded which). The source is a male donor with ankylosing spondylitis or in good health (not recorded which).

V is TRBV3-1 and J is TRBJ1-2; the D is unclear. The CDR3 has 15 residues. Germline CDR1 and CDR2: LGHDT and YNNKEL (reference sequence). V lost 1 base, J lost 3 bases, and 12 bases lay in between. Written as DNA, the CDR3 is TGTGCCAGCAGCCAAGTTTCATCCAGCCACTATGGCTACACCTTC. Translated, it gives CASSQVSSSHYGYTF.

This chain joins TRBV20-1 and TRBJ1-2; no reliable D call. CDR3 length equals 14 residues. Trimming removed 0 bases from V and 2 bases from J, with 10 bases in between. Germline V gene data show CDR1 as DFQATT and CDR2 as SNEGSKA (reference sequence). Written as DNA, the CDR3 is TGCAGTGCTAGAGAGTTGGAAGGAAACTATGGCTACACCTTC. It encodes CSARELEGNYGYTF.

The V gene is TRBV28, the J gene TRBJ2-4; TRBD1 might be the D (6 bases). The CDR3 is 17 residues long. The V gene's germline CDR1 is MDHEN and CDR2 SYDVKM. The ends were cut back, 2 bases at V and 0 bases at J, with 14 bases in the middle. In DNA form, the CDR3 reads TGTGCCAGCAGTTTACTGGGGACATCCATAGCCAAAAACATTCAGTACTTC. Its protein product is CASSLLGTSIAKNIQYF.

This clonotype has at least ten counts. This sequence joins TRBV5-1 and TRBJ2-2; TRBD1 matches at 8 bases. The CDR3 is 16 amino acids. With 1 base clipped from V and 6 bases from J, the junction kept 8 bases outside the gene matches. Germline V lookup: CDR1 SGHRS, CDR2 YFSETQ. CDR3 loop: CASSLKAGGAAGELFF. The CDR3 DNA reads TGCGCCAGCAGCTTGAAGGCAGGGGGCGCCGCCGGGGAGCTGTTTTTT.

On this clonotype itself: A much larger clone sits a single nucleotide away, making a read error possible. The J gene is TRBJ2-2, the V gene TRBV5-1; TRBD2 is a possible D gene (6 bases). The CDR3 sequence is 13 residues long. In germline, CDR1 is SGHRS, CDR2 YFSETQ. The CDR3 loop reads CASNQGPTGGLFF. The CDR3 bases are TGCGCCAGCAATCAGGGCCCCACCGGGGGGCTGTTTTTT.

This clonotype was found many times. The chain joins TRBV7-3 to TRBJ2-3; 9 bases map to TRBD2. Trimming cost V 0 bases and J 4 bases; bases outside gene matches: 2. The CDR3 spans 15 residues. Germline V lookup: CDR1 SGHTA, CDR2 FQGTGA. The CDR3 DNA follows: TGTGCCAGCAGCTTAACTAGCGGGAGTGCAGATACGCAGTATTTT. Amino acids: CASSLTSGSADTQYF.

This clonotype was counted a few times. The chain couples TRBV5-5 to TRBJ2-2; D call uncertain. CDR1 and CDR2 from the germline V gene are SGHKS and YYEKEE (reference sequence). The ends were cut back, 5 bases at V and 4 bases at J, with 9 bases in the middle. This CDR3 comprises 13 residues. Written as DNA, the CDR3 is TGTGCCAGCAGTCTTACCAGCACCGGGGAGCTGTTTTTT. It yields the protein CASSLTSTGELFF.

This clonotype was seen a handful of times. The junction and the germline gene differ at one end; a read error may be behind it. The CDR3 is CATSGRDGKENF. The CDR3 coding sequence is TGTGCCACCAGTGGGCGGGACGGCAAAGAAAATTTT. This sequence joins TRBV24-1 and TRBJ1-3; possibly TRBD1 for D (5 bases). The CDR3 is 12 residues long. Looked up from germline, CDR1 is KGHDR and CDR2 is SFDVKD.

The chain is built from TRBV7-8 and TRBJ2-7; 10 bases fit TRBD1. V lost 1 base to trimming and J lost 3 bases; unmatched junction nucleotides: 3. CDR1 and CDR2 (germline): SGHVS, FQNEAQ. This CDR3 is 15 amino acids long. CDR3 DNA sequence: TGTGCCAGCAGCTTAGACGGGACAGGGGACTACGAGCAGTACTTC. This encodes CASSLDGTGDYEQYF.

The CDR3 loop reads CASNTGSVYEQYF. The CDR3 DNA reads TGTGCCAGCAATACTGGATCTGTCTACGAGCAGTACTTC. The rearrangement uses TRBV2 and TRBJ2-7; D is undetermined. Trimming removed 7 bases at V and 3 bases at J, with 13 bases between. The CDR3 loop spans 13 amino acids. The germline gives CDR1 SNHLY, CDR2 FYNNEI.

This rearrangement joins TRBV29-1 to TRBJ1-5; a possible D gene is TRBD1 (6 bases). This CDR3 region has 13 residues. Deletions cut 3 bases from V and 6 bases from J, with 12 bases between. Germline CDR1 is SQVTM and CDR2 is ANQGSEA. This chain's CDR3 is CSVDRGGGQPQHF. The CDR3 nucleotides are TGCAGCGTTGACCGGGGAGGGGGTCAGCCCCAGCATTTT.

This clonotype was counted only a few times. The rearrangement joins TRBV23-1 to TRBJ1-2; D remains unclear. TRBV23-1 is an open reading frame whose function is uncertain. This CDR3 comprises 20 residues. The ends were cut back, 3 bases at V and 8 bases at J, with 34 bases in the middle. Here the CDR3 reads CASSHGPPETNHSRWYGYTF. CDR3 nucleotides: TGCGCCAGCAGTCACGGTCCCCCCGAGACCAACCATTCGCGGTGGTACGGCTACACCTTC.

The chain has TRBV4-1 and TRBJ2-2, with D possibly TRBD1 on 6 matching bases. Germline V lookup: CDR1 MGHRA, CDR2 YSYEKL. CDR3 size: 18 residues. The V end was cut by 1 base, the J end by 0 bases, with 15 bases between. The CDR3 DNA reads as TGCGCCAGCAGCCAAGTCAGGGGTCGACAGTCGAACACCGGGGAGCTGTTTTTT. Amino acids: CASSQVRGRQSNTGELFF.

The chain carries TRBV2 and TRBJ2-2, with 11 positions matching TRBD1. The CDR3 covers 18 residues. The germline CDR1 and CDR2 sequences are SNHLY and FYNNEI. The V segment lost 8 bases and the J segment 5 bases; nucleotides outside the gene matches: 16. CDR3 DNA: TGTGCCAGCTGTGCACAGGCGCTCCGGGACAGGGGGACCGGGGAGCTGTTTTTT. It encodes CASCAQALRDRGTGELFF.

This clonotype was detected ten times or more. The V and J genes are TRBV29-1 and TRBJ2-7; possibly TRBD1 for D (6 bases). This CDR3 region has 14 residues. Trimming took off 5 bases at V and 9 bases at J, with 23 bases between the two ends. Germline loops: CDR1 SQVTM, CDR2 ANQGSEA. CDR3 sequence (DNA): TGCAGCGTTCCCGGGACAACGTTTCTTCAGTGGCAGTACTTC. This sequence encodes CSVPGTTFLQWQYF.

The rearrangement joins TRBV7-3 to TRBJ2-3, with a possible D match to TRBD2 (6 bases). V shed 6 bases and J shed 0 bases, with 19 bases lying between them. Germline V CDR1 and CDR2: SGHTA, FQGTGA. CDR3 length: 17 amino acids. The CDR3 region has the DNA TGTGCCAGCAGTTTGGCGGGGCGGGAATATAGCACAGATACGCAGTATTTT. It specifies CASSLAGREYSTDTQYF.

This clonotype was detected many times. Here the CDR3 reads CASSAREYNSPLHF. CDR3 coding DNA: TGTGCCAGCAGCGCCCGGGAGTATAATTCACCCCTCCACTTT. The chain is built from TRBV11-2 and TRBJ1-6; D remains ambiguous. This CDR3 spans 14 amino acids. V dropped 5 bases and J dropped 4 bases, with 9 bases sitting between them. Germline V gene lookup returns CDR1 SGHAT and CDR2 FQNNGV.